Following are 7 T cell receptor beta chains from one sample sequenced in a study of T cell responses to AZD1222 COVID-19 vaccine. Assay: immunoSEQ multiplex PCR; the TCRdb copy retains only in-frame clones and omits some. The data show approximately 180,000 clones, 80% to 95% seen once. This sample comprised peripheral blood, obtained 28 days after the second dose of the MenACWY control vaccine. These receptors all come from an adult who received the MenACWY meningococcal vaccine as a control.

The genes are TRBV7-6 and TRBJ1-6; possibly TRBD1 for D (6 bases). The V gene lost 1 base and the J gene lost 8 bases, with 6 bases spanning the gap. The CDR3 consists of 13 residues. In germline, CDR1 is SGHVS, CDR2 FNYEAQ. DNA for the CDR3: TGTGCCAGCAGCTTAGGACAGGATTCACCCCTCCACTTT. The encoded protein is CASSLGQDSPLHF. Together with reference TRBV7-6 and TRBJ1-6, the CDR3 gives the full variable domain: GAGVSQSPRYKVTKRGQDVALRCDPISGHVSLYWYRQALGQGPEFLTYFNYEAQQDKSGLPNDRFSAERPEGSISTLTIQRTEQRDSAMYRCASSLGQDSPLHFGNGTRLTVT.

The chain joins TRBV7-9 to TRBJ1-2; no clear D gene. V was trimmed by 1 base and J by 2 bases, leaving 8 bases between them. Germline assignment: CDR1 SEHNR and CDR2 FQNEAQ (reference sequence). This CDR3 region has 14 residues. CDR3 nucleotides: TGTGCCAGCAGCTTAGGGACGCCCAACTATGGCTACACCTTC. Translated, it gives CASSLGTPNYGYTF.

On this clone: A much bigger clone sits one base away, suggesting this may be a read error. This sample includes further DNA sequences coding for the same CDR3. The chain employs TRBV19 and TRBJ2-1; 8 bases map to TRBD1. This CDR3 is built from 13 residues. The V and J ends lost 5 bases and 7 bases, in that order; junction bases with no gene match: 4. Germline V gene data show CDR1 as LNHDA and CDR2 as SQIVND (reference sequence). The CDR3 here is CASSLTGGNEQFF. In DNA form, the CDR3 reads TGTGCCAGTAGTCTAACAGGGGGGAATGAGCAGTTCTTC.

This chain joins TRBV5-6 and TRBJ1-6; D call uncertain. The germline gives CDR1 SGHDT, CDR2 YYEEEE. Trimming shortened V by 2 bases and J by 4 bases, and 7 bases separated the two germline ends. The CDR3 extends over 14 amino acids. The CDR3 protein is CASSLGQYNSPLHF. In DNA form, the CDR3 reads TGTGCCAGCAGCTTAGGGCAGTATAATTCACCCCTCCACTTT.

With respect to this clone: The sample has other DNA sequences that encode this CDR3 too. The rearrangement links TRBV18 to TRBJ1-5, with TRBD1 identical over 9 bases. CDR1 and CDR2 from the germline V gene are KGHSH and LQKENI. V trimming: 6 bases; J trimming: 5 bases; junction bases outside the gene matches: 2. The CDR3 is 13 amino acids. The CDR3 DNA reads as TGTGCCAGCTCCCGGGACAGGGATCAGCCCCAGCATTTT. It is translated as CASSRDRDQPQHF. The variable domain in full, completed from reference TRBV18 and TRBJ1-5, reads NAGVMQNPRHLVRRRGQEARLRCSPMKGHSHVYWYRQLPEEGLKFMVYLQKENIIDESGMPKERFSAEFPKEGPSILRIQQVVRGDSAAYFCASSRDRDQPQHFGDGTRLSIL.

As DNA, the CDR3 is TGCGCCAGCAGCCGGAAGAACACGATCTCTGGAAACACCATATATTTT. This gives the protein CASSRKNTISGNTIYF. The V call is TRBV4-1, the J call TRBJ1-3, with D hard to call. With 4 bases removed from V and 0 bases from J, the gap between germline ends came to 13 bases. This CDR3 has 16 residues. Germline V CDR1 and CDR2: MGHRA, YSYEKL.

This chain links TRBV20-1 with TRBJ2-1; maybe TRBD2 (6 bases). V was cut by 3 bases and J by 2 bases, with 11 bases left in between. The germline CDR1 and CDR2 sequences are DFQATT and SNEGSKA (reference sequence). The CDR3 consists of 14 residues. CDR3 nucleotide sequence: TGCAGTGCTAGTTCCGGGAGTGCCTACAATGAGCAGTTCTTC. It yields the protein CSASSGSAYNEQFF.